The 18 T cell receptor beta chains below were found in one sample sequenced in a study of blood T cell repertoires in COVID-19. This table comes from immunoSEQ multiplex PCR, and its TCRdb copy is limited to in-frame clones, with some not included. The repertoire holds tens of thousands of clones, with 85% as singletons. Sequencing was carried out using peripheral blood. The receptors derive from a man in his fifties or sixties with acute or convalescent COVID-19.

This rearrangement joins TRBV5-5 to TRBJ1-1; D is unresolved. Germline V gene lookup returns CDR1 SGHKS and CDR2 YYEKEE (reference sequence). Trimming left V 1 base short and J 3 bases short, with 7 bases between. This CDR3 has 13 amino acids. The CDR3 here is CASSLSPDTEAFF. In nucleotides, the CDR3 is TGTGCCAGCAGCTTGAGTCCGGACACTGAAGCTTTCTTT.

In the case of this clone: This CDR3 is also generated by other DNA sequences in the sample. The V call is TRBV5-1, the J call TRBJ2-5; 9 positions match TRBD2. CDR3 size: 15 residues. Looked up from germline, CDR1 is SGHRS and CDR2 is YFSETQ. The J segment lost 2 bases and the V segment lost 2 bases, leaving 4 bases of the junction unmatched. CDR3 nucleotides: TGCGCCAGCAGCTTAGGTAGCGGGGGACAAGAGACCCAGTACTTC. Translation gives CASSLGSGGQETQYF.

The genes are TRBV7-2 and TRBJ1-2, with D unclear. Per the germline V gene, CDR1 is SGHTA and CDR2 is FQGNSA. CDR3 length equals 14 residues. V was cut by 5 bases and J by 7 bases, with 17 bases left in between. CDR3 protein: CASSEFREQGGYTF. The CDR3 region has the DNA TGTGCCAGCAGCGAATTCCGGGAGCAAGGTGGCTACACCTTC.

This sequence joins TRBV4-3 and TRBJ1-5; 7 bases agree with TRBD1. Unmatched junction bases numbered 5, after V lost 0 bases and J lost 6 bases. Germline values: CDR1 LGHNA, CDR2 YSLEER. This CDR3 spans 15 amino acids. As DNA, the CDR3 is TGCGCCAGCAGCCAAGATACAGGGGTGAGTCAGCCCCAGCATTTT. Encoded protein: CASSQDTGVSQPQHF.

The chain links TRBV27 to TRBJ2-1, with 13 positions matching TRBD2. This CDR3 contains 16 residues. Germline V gene sequence: CDR1 MNHEY, CDR2 SMNVEV (reference sequence). J gave up 7 bases and V 6 bases, and 9 bases lay outside the gene matches. The CDR3 spells CASSLTSGGAGNEQFF. CDR3 sequence (DNA): TGTGCCAGCAGCCTAACTAGCGGGGGGGCCGGAAATGAGCAGTTCTTC.

DNA for the CDR3: TGTGCCAGCAGGGGACGGGGACAGAGTAACTATGGCTACACCTTC. Its protein product is CASRGRGQSNYGYTF. The V gene is TRBV6-5, the J gene TRBJ1-2; 7 nucleotides align to TRBD1. After removal of 6 bases from V and 1 base from J, the junction contained 8 bases not matched to a gene. CDR1 and CDR2 (germline): MNHEY, SVGAGI. There are 15 residues in the CDR3.

The chain uses TRBV13 and TRBJ2-7; 7 positions agree with TRBD2. The germline V gene encodes CDR1 PRHDT and CDR2 FYEKMQ (reference sequence). The CDR3 totals 15 residues. V was clipped by 5 bases and J by 5 bases; unmatched bases: 12. CDR3 bases: TGTGCCAGCAGCGTCAGCGGCGGGAGCGCCCACGAGCAGTACTTC. Protein: CASSVSGGSAHEQYF.

The chain links TRBV5-1 to TRBJ2-1, with 14 bases identical to TRBD2. Germline values: CDR1 SGHRS, CDR2 YFSETQ. The ends lost 4 bases at V and 6 bases at J; junction bases unmatched: 12. CDR3 size: 18 residues. CDR3 DNA sequence: TGCGCCAGCAGCACGACTAGCGGGAGGGCCTCTCCGTCCAATGAGCAGTTCTTC. This codes for CASSTTSGRASPSNEQFF.

This clone has more than one count but fewer than ten. The chain has TRBV6-6 and TRBJ1-4; D possibly corresponds to TRBD1 (6 bases). The CDR3 loop spans 13 amino acids. Germline CDR1 MNHNY, CDR2 SVGAGI (reference sequence). Trimming cost V 6 bases and J 8 bases, with 13 bases left between them. The CDR3 loop is CASSTDRKEKLFF. CDR3 sequence (DNA): TGTGCCAGCAGCACCGACAGGAAGGAAAAACTGTTTTTT.

This chain joins TRBV28 and TRBJ1-5; D may be TRBD1 (5 bases). Germline V gives CDR1 MDHEN, CDR2 SYDVKM. Trimming removed 3 bases at V and 5 bases at J, with 11 bases between. The CDR3 spans 14 residues. CDR3 sequence reads: CASSFGALDQPQHF. CDR3 nucleotides: TGTGCCAGCAGTTTTGGGGCCCTGGATCAGCCCCAGCATTTT.

The chain employs TRBV7-9 and TRBJ1-3; the match to TRBD1 covers 8 bases. Losses at the gene ends were 5 bases for V and 1 base for J; bases not matched to a gene: 7. The CDR3 is made up of 16 amino acids. Per germline, CDR1 SEHNR and CDR2 FQNEAQ (reference sequence). This CDR3 is CASSPPGQVSGNTIYF. For the CDR3, the DNA is TGTGCCAGCAGCCCCCCGGGACAGGTATCTGGAAACACCATATATTTT. The variable domain in full, completed from reference TRBV7-9 and TRBJ1-3, reads DTGVSQNPRHKITKRGQNVTFRCDPISEHNRLYWYRQTLGQGPEFLTYFQNEAQLEKSRLLSDRFSAERPKGSFSTLEIQRTEQGDSAMYLCASSPPGQVSGNTIYFGEGSWLTVV.

The V gene is TRBV21-1, the J gene TRBJ1-1; the table calls TRBD1, which could not be checked here. TRBV21-1 is reported as a pseudogene. This CDR3 comprises 12 residues. CDR3 sequence (DNA): TGTGCCAGCAGCGCACGGACAGGTGAAGCTTTCTTT. Its translation: CASSARTGEAFF.

The genes are TRBV3-1 (or the pseudogene TRBV3-2) and TRBJ1-1; tentative D call: TRBD1 (5 bases). Germline CDR1 and CDR2: LGHDT and YNNKEL (reference sequence). Trimming pared 7 bases from V and 11 bases from J, leaving 17 bases between. The CDR3 totals 12 residues. CDR3: CASTAGGEGAFF. The CDR3 DNA sequence: TGTGCCAGCACCGCGGGGGGGGAGGGCGCTTTCTTT.

The rearrangement uses TRBV30 and TRBJ2-6; TRBD2 matches at 7 bases. CDR3 size: 18 residues. The germline V gene encodes CDR1 GTSNPN and CDR2 SVGIG (reference sequence). Germline trimming cut 5 bases from V and 3 bases from J; bases unmatched to any gene: 16. The CDR3 protein is CAWLPFGGIFGGANVLTF. The CDR3, as DNA: TGTGCCTGGCTTCCCTTCGGGGGGATTTTTGGTGGGGCCAACGTCCTGACTTTC.

The chain employs TRBV2 and TRBJ2-3, with D possibly TRBD2 on 6 matching bases. CDR1 is SNHLY and CDR2 is FYNNEI in the germline V gene. The V gene lost 3 bases and the J gene lost 0 bases, with 10 bases spanning the gap. This CDR3 has 15 residues. CDR3 in DNA: TGTGCCAGCAGTGAGGACTACCCTAGCACAGATACGCAGTATTTT. It yields the protein CASSEDYPSTDTQYF.

The rearrangement links TRBV30 to TRBJ1-5; D possibly corresponds to TRBD1 (6 bases). V shed 0 bases and J shed 3 bases, with 9 bases lying between them. The CDR3 runs 14 residues. From germline, CDR1 is GTSNPN and CDR2 SVGIG (reference sequence). The CDR3 loop is CAWSVAGVNQPQHF. For the CDR3, the DNA is TGTGCCTGGAGTGTAGCAGGGGTCAATCAGCCCCAGCATTTT.

This chain uses TRBV12-3 or TRBV12-4 with TRBJ1-1; 7 nucleotides agree with TRBD1. Germline trimming cut 3 bases from V and 11 bases from J; bases unmatched to any gene: 6. The CDR3 extends over 12 amino acids. CDR3 protein: CASSFNRGAAFF. DNA for the CDR3: TGTGCCAGCAGTTTCAACAGGGGTGCGGCTTTCTTT.

The chain carries TRBV10-3 and TRBJ2-5; 9 bases are shared with TRBD1. CDR1 is ENHRY and CDR2 is SYGVKD in the germline V gene. The length of the CDR3 is 13 residues. V was clipped by 5 bases and J by 4 bases; unmatched bases: 2. Here the CDR3 reads CAISLDRGETQYF. The CDR3 DNA sequence: TGTGCCATCAGTTTGGACAGGGGAGAGACCCAGTACTTC.